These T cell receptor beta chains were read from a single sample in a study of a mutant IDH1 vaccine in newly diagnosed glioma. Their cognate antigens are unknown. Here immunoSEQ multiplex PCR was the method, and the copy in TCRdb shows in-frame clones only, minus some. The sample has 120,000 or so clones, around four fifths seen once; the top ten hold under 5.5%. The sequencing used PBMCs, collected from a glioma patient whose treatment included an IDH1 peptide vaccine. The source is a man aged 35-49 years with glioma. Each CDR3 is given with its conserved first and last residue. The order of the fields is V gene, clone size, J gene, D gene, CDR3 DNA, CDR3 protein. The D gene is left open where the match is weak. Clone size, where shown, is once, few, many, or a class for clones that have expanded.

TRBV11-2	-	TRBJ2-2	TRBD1	TGTGCCAGCAGCTTTACAGGGGAGAACACCGGGGAGCTGTTTTTT	CASSFTGENTGELFF
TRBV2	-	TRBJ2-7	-	TGTGCCAGCAGTGAGGGCGGGGAAGTGTACGAGCAGTACTTC	CASSEGGEVYEQYF
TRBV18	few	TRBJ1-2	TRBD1	TGTGCCAGCTCACCCTCCACAGGGGACTATGGCTACACCTTC	CASSPSTGDYGYTF
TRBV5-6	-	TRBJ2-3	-	TGTGCCAGCAACCTACGTCGCAGTTTGGGTGGGCAGTATTTT	CASNLRRSLGGQYF
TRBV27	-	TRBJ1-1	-	TGTGCCAGCAGTTTAATCCGGAGCACTGAAGCTTTCTTT	CASSLIRSTEAFF
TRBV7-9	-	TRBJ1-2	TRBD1	TGTGCCAGCAGCTTAGGGACAGGGGGTAACTATGGCTACACCTTC	CASSLGTGGNYGYTF
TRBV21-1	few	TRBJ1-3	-	TGTGCCAGCAGGGGCAGGGGATTATTGGCCATATATTTT	CASRGRGLLAIYF
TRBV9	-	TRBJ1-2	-	TGTGCCAGCAGCGTAGGGGCCCGATGGTATGGCTACACCTTC	CASSVGARWYGYTF
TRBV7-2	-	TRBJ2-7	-	TGTGCCAGCAGCTTAACCCTAAATGAGCAGTACTTC	CASSLTLNEQYF
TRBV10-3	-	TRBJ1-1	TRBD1	TGTGCCATCAGTGAAAGGGGACAGTCCTACACTGAAGCTTTCTTT	CAISERGQSYTEAFF
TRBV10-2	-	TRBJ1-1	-	TGCGCCAGCAGTCTGGCGGGGAACACTGAAGCTTTCTTT	CASSLAGNTEAFF
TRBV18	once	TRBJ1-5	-	TGTGCCAGCTCACCAACTAAATATCAGCCCCAGCATTTT	CASSPTKYQPQHF
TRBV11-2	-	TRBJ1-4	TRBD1	TGTGCCAGCAGTCGGGACAGGGGAACTAATGAAAAACTGTTTTTT	CASSRDRGTNEKLFF
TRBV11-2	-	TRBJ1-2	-	TGTGCCAGCAGCTTAGATCGCGTGGTCGGCTACACCTTC	CASSLDRVVGYTF
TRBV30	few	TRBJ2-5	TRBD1	TGTGCCTGGAGGCCCCCGGGACAGGGTTTCGAGACCCAGTACTTC	CAWRPPGQGFETQYF
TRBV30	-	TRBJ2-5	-	TGTGCCTGGAGTGTACTCCCGGAGGGGACCCAGTACTTC	CAWSVLPEGTQYF
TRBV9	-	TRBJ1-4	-	TGTGCCAGCAGCAAGGGACATGGGGAAAAACTGTTTTTT	CASSKGHGEKLFF
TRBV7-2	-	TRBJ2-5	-	TGTGCCAGCAGCCGAATAACGGGAATCGGGGAGACCCAGTACTTC	CASSRITGIGETQYF
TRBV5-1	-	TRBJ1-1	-	TGCGCCAGCAGAAGGACGGACACTGAAGCTTTCTTT	CASRRTDTEAFF
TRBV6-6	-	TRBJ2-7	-	TGTGCCAGCAGTTACGGGGACCCCTACGAGCAGTACTTC	CASSYGDPYEQYF
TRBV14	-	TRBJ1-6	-	TGTGCCAGCAGCCAAGCCAGGACGGACAATTCACCCCTCCACTTT	CASSQARTDNSPLHF